This T cell receptor (beta chain) was profiled in a study of CD8 T cells in ankylosing spondylitis. A remark on this clonotype: Its antigen remains unknown.

Study observations and caveats: Disease-linked clones had a CD8+ phenotype and relatively low frequency in peripheral blood.

Libraries for TCR beta were made by quantitative 5'-RACE with molecular barcodes. TCRdb independently ran MiXCR on the 5' RACE reads; one entry per CDR3 protein. The table includes about 350,000 distinct CDR3 sequences, 20% to 25% detected once. Germline values: CDR1 SQVTM, CDR2 ANQGSEA. CDR3 size: 11 residues. V lost 4 bases to trimming and J lost 7 bases, with 10 bases between them. The clonotype comes from a male donor with ankylosing spondylitis or in good health (not recorded which). Input material: blood, either unsorted or a sorted T cell fraction (not recorded which). The rearrangement joins TRBV29-1 to TRBJ1-2; D remains ambiguous. The CDR3 here is CSVVTDLGYTF. As DNA, the CDR3 is TGCAGCGTTGTGACGGACCTTGGCTACACCTTC.